The rows below give T cell receptor beta chains drawn from one sample of a study of T cells in Graves' hyperthyroidism and ophthalmopathy. TCRdb ran MiXCR on the multiplex PCR reads and lists one entry per CDR3 protein. The data hold about 200,000 distinct CDR3 sequences, with 18% observed a single time. Source material: blood. Receptor source: a man aged 35-49 years with Graves' hyperthyroidism. Both conserved end residues are part of each CDR3. The order of the fields is V gene, D gene, J gene, clone size, CDR3 protein, CDR3 DNA. The D gene is left open where the match is weak. For some rows the clone size is stated as once, few or many, or as a class when expanded; others skip it.

TRBV20-1	-	TRBJ1-2	many	CSASQGLIYGYTF	TGCAGTGCTAGTCAAGGGTTAATCTATGGCTACACCTTC
TRBV13	TRBD2	TRBJ2-7	-	CASSPGRGSYNEQYF	TGTGCCAGCAGCCCAGGGAGGGGCTCTTACAATGAGCAGTACTTC
TRBV12-3/TRBV12-4	-	TRBJ2-6	many	CASSSGAGANVLTF	TGTGCCAGCAGTTCAGGGGCTGGGGCCAACGTCCTGACTTTC
TRBV18	-	TRBJ1-5	many	CASSPAPGSNQPQHF	TGTGCCAGCTCACCAGCCCCGGGCAGCAATCAGCCCCAGCATTTT
TRBV2	-	TRBJ2-7	many	CASSEKPAIIPYEQYF	TGTGCCAGCAGTGAAAAACCCGCAATCATCCCCTACGAGCAGTACTTC
TRBV7-9	-	TRBJ2-1	many	CASSLDGDNEQFF	TGTGCCAGCAGCTTAGATGGAGACAATGAGCAGTTCTTC
TRBV5-4	TRBD2	TRBJ2-3	-	CASSSTTSGGDTQYF	TGTGCCAGCAGTTCGACTACTAGCGGGGGAGATACGCAGTATTTT
TRBV5-1	TRBD2	TRBJ2-3	many	CASSPASGGATDTQYF	TGCGCCAGCAGCCCGGCGAGCGGGGGAGCCACAGATACGCAGTATTTT
TRBV10-3	-	TRBJ1-1	many	CAISENTEAFF	TGTGCCATCAGCGAGAACACTGAAGCTTTCTTT
TRBV3-1	TRBD1	TRBJ2-3	many	CASTATGGDTQYF	TGTGCCAGCACCGCGACAGGGGGAGATACGCAGTATTTT
TRBV20-1	TRBD1	TRBJ2-1	many	CSAISGGGHNEQFF	TGCAGCGCTATATCAGGGGGCGGCCACAATGAGCAGTTCTTC
TRBV20-1	-	TRBJ1-4	few	CSARDRGGAANEKLFF	TGCAGTGCTAGAGATAGGGGGGGCGCAGCTAATGAAAAACTGTTTTTT
TRBV5-6	-	TRBJ1-1	-	CASSTGRFMDTEAFF	TGTGCCAGCAGCACGGGACGGTTCATGGACACTGAAGCTTTCTTT